The 18 T cell receptor beta chains below come from one sample, sequenced in a study of blood T cell repertoires in COVID-19. This table comes from immunoSEQ multiplex PCR, and its TCRdb copy is limited to in-frame clones, with some not included. Seen here are some 240,000 clones, around four fifths observed once, and the top ten hold approximately 5.2%. Source material: peripheral blood. The source is an older woman with COVID-19, enrolled during active disease.

V is TRBV4-1 and J is TRBJ1-1; 7 nucleotides match TRBD1. Germline CDR1 reads MGHRA; CDR2 reads YSYEKL. With V trimmed by 4 bases and J by 3 bases, 8 bases remained unmatched. This CDR3 contains 15 residues. The CDR3 spells CASSLGPTGDTEAFF. The CDR3 DNA reads TGCGCCAGCAGCCTGGGGCCTACAGGGGACACTGAAGCTTTCTTT.

The genes are TRBV28 and TRBJ2-3, with 8 bases aligning to TRBD1. The CDR3 contains 12 residues. The ends lost 6 bases at V and 6 bases at J; junction bases unmatched: 2. CDR1 and CDR2 (germline): MDHEN, SYDVKM. For the CDR3, the DNA is TGTGCCAGCAGACAGGGGGAGGATACGCAGTATTTT. It is translated as CASRQGEDTQYF.

The rearrangement uses TRBV28 and TRBJ1-2, with 8 nucleotides matching TRBD1. Germline V lookup: CDR1 MDHEN, CDR2 SYDVKM. The CDR3 is made up of 15 amino acids. The J segment lost 6 bases and the V segment lost 8 bases, leaving 14 bases of the junction unmatched. The DNA of the CDR3 is TGTGCCAGCGCTCAGGGGGCATCAAGGTCGGATGGCTACACCTTC. It codes for CASAQGASRSDGYTF.

V is TRBV10-3 and J is TRBJ2-7; 8 bases are shared with TRBD1. This CDR3 is built from 12 residues. The V and J ends lost 10 bases and 3 bases, in that order; junction bases with no gene match: 5. Germline CDR1 and CDR2: ENHRY and SYGVKD. CDR3 in amino acids: CAKQGVFYEQYF. CDR3 bases: TGTGCCAAACAGGGGGTTTTCTACGAGCAGTACTTC.

The chain couples TRBV24-1 to TRBJ2-2; TRBD1 might be the D (6 bases). V lost 0 bases, J lost 1 base, and 14 bases lay in between. Looked up from germline, CDR1 is KGHDR and CDR2 is SFDVKD. The CDR3 consists of 18 residues. The CDR3 DNA is TGTGCCACCAGTGATTTGAGAGTGGGCAGGGGGAACACCGGGGAGCTGTTTTTT. This codes for CATSDLRVGRGNTGELFF.

The rearrangement joins TRBV10-1 to TRBJ2-3, with 15 bases matching TRBD2. Germline lookup yields CDR1 WNHNN and CDR2 SYGVQD (reference sequence). J gave up 5 bases and V 7 bases, and 10 bases lay outside the gene matches. The CDR3 covers 17 residues. CDR3 sequence (DNA): TGCGCCAGCATCGGACTAGCGGGAGGGCTTCGGAGAGATACGCAGTATTTT. Residues: CASIGLAGGLRRDTQYF.

The chain links TRBV5-1 to TRBJ2-7, with D uncertain. The length of the CDR3 is 14 residues. Per the germline V gene, CDR1 is SGHRS and CDR2 is YFSETQ. With 4 bases removed from V and 0 bases from J, the gap between germline ends came to 11 bases. CDR3 loop: CASSPLTSSYEQYF. CDR3 DNA: TGCGCCAGCAGCCCTCTGACAAGCTCCTACGAGCAGTACTTC.

The V gene is TRBV7-2, the J gene TRBJ1-2; D gene uncertain. This CDR3 has 15 amino acids. V lost 1 base, J lost 7 bases, and 16 bases lay in between. In germline, CDR1 is SGHTA, CDR2 FQGNSA. CDR3 nucleotide sequence: TGTGCCAGCAGCTTAGGCCTTGCAGGTATCTCTGGCTACACCTTC. As protein: CASSLGLAGISGYTF.

This clone was detected a few times. This sequence joins TRBV5-1 and TRBJ2-7; D is possibly TRBD2 (5 bases). Trimming removed 2 bases from V and 6 bases from J, with 15 bases in between. CDR3 length equals 14 residues. The germline V gene encodes CDR1 SGHRS and CDR2 YFSETQ. CDR3 DNA sequence: TGCGCCAGCAGCTTAGCGGAAAACGGCGGCGAGCAGTACTTC. Residues: CASSLAENGGEQYF.

As DNA, the CDR3 is TGTGCCAGCAGCTGGAACCCAGGGTACACTGAAGCTTTCTTT. Its protein product is CASSWNPGYTEAFF. The chain combines TRBV11-1 with TRBJ1-1; weak D call: TRBD1 (5 bases). The germline V gene encodes CDR1 SGHAT and CDR2 FQDESV (reference sequence). Trimming stripped 4 bases from V and 3 bases from J, with 12 bases between. This CDR3 spans 14 amino acids.

V usage is TRBV6-2 or TRBV6-3 and J usage is TRBJ2-1, with 7 bases matching TRBD1. V shed 2 bases and J 5 bases; nucleotides not matched to a gene: 6. The V gene's germline CDR1 is MNHEY and CDR2 SVGEGT. This CDR3 has 15 amino acids. Written as DNA, the CDR3 is TGTGCCAGCAGTTACCGTCAGGGGGATAACAATGAGCAGTTCTTC. This sequence encodes CASSYRQGDNNEQFF.

J is TRBJ2-1 and V is TRBV6-5, with a possible D match to TRBD1 (6 bases). V lost 9 bases and J lost 0, with 12 bases in between. This CDR3 spans 14 amino acids. Germline assignment: CDR1 MNHEY and CDR2 SVGAGI. CDR3 bases: TGTGCCAGACAGGGTCCTAGCTCCTACAATGAGCAGTTCTTC. This encodes CARQGPSSYNEQFF.

This chain connects TRBV7-9 to TRBJ1-6, with 7 bases matching TRBD1. Germline assignment: CDR1 SEHNR and CDR2 FQNEAQ (reference sequence). The CDR3 consists of 15 residues. Unmatched junction bases numbered 9, after V lost 5 bases and J lost 8 bases. The CDR3 DNA is TGTGCCAGCAGCCAATCCGGGACAGACTATTCACCCCTCCACTTT. It encodes CASSQSGTDYSPLHF.

This clone appeared once. The chain is built from TRBV11-1 and TRBJ2-3; no clear D. V was pared by 1 base and J by 3 bases, with 5 bases between. This CDR3 comprises 13 residues. In germline, CDR1 is SGHAT, CDR2 FQDESV (reference sequence). The CDR3 spells CASSLDLTDTQYF. In nucleotides, the CDR3 is TGTGCCAGCAGCTTAGATTTAACAGATACGCAGTATTTT.

CDR3 in DNA: TGTGCCGGATCCGGGACAGGGGTTAAAGAGACCCAGTACTTC. As protein: CAGSGTGVKETQYF. V usage is TRBV2 and J usage is TRBJ2-5, with 10 positions matching TRBD1. The germline CDR1 and CDR2 sequences are SNHLY and FYNNEI. This CDR3 has 14 residues. Germline trimming cut 11 bases from V and 3 bases from J; bases unmatched to any gene: 9.

This chain joins TRBV6-2 or TRBV6-3 and TRBJ1-2, with D perhaps matching TRBD1 (5 bases). The CDR3 contains 15 residues. Trimming left V 3 bases short and J 8 bases short, with 19 bases between. Germline V lookup: CDR1 MNHEY, CDR2 SVGEGT. As DNA, the CDR3 is TGTGCCAGCAGTTATCAACTCGGGCCAGGGTACGGCTACACCTTC. It specifies CASSYQLGPGYGYTF.

V and J are TRBV5-1 and TRBJ2-2; TRBD1 matches at 7 bases. Losses at the gene ends were 7 bases for V and 0 bases for J; bases not matched to a gene: 15. This CDR3 comprises 18 residues. Germline V lookup: CDR1 SGHRS, CDR2 YFSETQ. The CDR3 DNA sequence: TGCGCCAGCTTTCGTGGGACAGAAAAATACGCGAACACCGGGGAGCTGTTTTTT. Encoded protein: CASFRGTEKYANTGELFF.

This rearrangement joins TRBV6-5 to TRBJ1-2, with D unresolved. CDR3 length: 15 residues. From germline, CDR1 is MNHEY and CDR2 SVGAGI. V was trimmed by 7 bases and J by 3 bases, leaving 18 bases between them. CDR3 protein: CASTPGGQRDYGYTF. The CDR3 nucleotides read TGTGCCAGCACCCCGGGAGGGCAGCGGGACTATGGCTACACCTTC.